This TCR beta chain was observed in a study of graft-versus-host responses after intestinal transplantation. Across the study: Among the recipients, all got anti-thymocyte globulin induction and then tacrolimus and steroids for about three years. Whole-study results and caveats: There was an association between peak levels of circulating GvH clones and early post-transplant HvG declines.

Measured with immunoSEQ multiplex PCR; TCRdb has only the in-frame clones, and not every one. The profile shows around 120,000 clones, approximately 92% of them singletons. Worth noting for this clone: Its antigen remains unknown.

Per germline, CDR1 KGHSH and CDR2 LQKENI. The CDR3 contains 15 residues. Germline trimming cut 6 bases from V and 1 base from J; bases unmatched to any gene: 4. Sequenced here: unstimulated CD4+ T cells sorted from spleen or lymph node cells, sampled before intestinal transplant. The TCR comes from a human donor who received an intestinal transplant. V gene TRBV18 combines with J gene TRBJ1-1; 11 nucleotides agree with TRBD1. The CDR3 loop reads CASSQGQGANTEAFF. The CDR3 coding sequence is TGTGCCAGCTCTCAAGGACAGGGGGCGAACACTGAAGCTTTCTTT.